The present T cell receptor beta chain was sequenced within a study of T-cell reconstitution after alpha-beta-depleted transplantation in children (dated by TCRdb to 2015 to 2016). Notes on the research overall: Using TCR repertoire profiling, the study quantitatively followed how T-cell immune reconstitution unfolded in children after TCRalphabeta/CD19-depleted allogeneic hematopoietic cell transplantation. Findings and caveats that apply to the study as a whole: Over the following months the frequencies of hyperexpanded clones went down, and after one year T-cell counts and TCRbeta diversity were mostly credited to newly produced T cells. Apparently early alphabetaT-cell count recovery about two months after transplant reportedly relied on only several hundred rapidly expanded clones derived from non-depleted graft cells. In some patients, the high TCRbeta diversity seen at day 60 was put down to recipient T cells and intrathymic progenitors that had survived conditioning.

This clonotype was picked up many times. Which antigen it targets is not known. Nothing much larger sits one base from this clone, and base qualities are not available. The library relied on PCR. The sequencer listed for this sample is Illumina HiSeq 2500. TCR library preparation used molecular barcoding, with unique molecular identifiers applied to normalize quantification of the TCRbeta repertoire. TCRdb cleaned the public reads at Q25 with fastp, built clones with MiXCR and kept in-frame beta chains. When rows share a CDR3 protein, they turn into one entry using the most common DNA and genes. This sample gives tens of thousands of distinct CDR3 sequences in total; roughly 5% of them show up just once. The ten largest clones capture approximately 19% of the sample. In the paper's terms, the treatment or condition label means: allogeneic hematopoietic cell transplantation with graft depleted of TCRalphabeta T cells and CD19 B cells. TCRalphabeta/CD19-depleted allogeneic hematopoietic cell grafts were given to the transplant recipients, all of whom were children.

Material: PBMCs, mostly from graft donor cells, obtained 180 days after TCRalphabeta/CD19-depleted stem cell transplant. This receptor was obtained from a boy under two years old who had a stem cell transplant for acute myeloid leukemia, so the T cells may come from the graft donor.

The CDR3 region has the sequence CASSQVGGYNEQFF. The DNA reads as follows: TGTGCCAGCAGCCAAGTGGGGGGCTACAATGAGCAGTTCTTC. Here the chain combines TRBV14 and TRBJ2-1; the D gene is perhaps TRBD2, on 6 matching bases. According to the germline V gene, CDR1 reads SGHDN and CDR2 reads FVKESK. Inclusive of the bounding cysteine and phenylalanine, the CDR3 is 14 residues long. CDR3 DNA only is kept here, 42 bases in frame from base 1. A distance of 7 bases separates the germline ends of V and J, which lose 1 base and 3 bases respectively.